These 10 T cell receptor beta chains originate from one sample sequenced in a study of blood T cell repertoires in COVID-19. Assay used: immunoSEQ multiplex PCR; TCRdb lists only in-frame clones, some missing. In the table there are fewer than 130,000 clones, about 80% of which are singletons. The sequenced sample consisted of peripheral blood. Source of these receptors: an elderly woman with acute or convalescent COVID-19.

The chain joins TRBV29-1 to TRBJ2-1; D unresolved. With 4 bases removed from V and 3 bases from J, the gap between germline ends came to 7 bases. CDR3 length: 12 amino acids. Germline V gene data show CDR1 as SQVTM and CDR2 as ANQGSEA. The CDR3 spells CSVGAYYNEQFF. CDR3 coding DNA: TGCAGCGTTGGGGCCTACTACAATGAGCAGTTCTTC.

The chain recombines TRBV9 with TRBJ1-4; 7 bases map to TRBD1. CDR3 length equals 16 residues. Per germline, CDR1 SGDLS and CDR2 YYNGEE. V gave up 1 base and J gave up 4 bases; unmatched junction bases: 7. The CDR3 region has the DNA TGTGCCAGCAGCGTATCCCCCGGGACAGTTAATGAAAAACTGTTTTTT. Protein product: CASSVSPGTVNEKLFF.

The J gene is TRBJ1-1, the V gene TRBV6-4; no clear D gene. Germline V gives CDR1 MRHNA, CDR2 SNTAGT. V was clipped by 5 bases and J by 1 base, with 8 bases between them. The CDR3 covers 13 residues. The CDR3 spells CASSSSQNTEAFF. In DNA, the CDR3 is TGTGCCAGCAGTTCCAGTCAGAACACTGAAGCTTTCTTT.

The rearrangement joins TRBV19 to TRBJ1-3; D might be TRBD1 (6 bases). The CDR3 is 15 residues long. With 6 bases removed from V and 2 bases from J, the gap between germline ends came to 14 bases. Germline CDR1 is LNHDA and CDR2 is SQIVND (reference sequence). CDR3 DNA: TGTGCCAGTAGAGCCAGGGGAAGAACTGGAAACACCATATATTTT. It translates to CASRARGRTGNTIYF.

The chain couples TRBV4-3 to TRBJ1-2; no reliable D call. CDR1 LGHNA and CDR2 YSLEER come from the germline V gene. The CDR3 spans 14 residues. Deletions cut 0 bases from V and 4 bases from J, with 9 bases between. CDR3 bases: TGCGCCAGCAGCCAAGAAATCAACACCTATGGCTACACCTTC. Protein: CASSQEINTYGYTF.

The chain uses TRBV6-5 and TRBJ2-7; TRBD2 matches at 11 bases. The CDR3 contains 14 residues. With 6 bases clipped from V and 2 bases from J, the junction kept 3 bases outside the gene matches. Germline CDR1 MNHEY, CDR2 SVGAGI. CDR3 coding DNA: TGTGCCAGCAGGGTTAGCGGGAGGGCCTACGAGCAGTACTTC. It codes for CASRVSGRAYEQYF.

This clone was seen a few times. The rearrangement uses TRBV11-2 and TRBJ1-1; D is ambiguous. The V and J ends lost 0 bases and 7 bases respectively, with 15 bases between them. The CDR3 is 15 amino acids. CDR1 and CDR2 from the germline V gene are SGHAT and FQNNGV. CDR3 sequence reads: CASSLEGSFPSEAFF. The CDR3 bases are TGTGCCAGCAGCTTAGAAGGGAGCTTCCCAAGTGAAGCTTTCTTT.

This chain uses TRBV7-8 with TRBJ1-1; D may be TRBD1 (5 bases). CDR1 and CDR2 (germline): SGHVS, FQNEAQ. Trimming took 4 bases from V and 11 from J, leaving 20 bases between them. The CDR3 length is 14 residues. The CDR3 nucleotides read TGTGCCAGCAGCTCCTCATCCGGGACTACGCGGGCTTTCTTT. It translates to CASSSSSGTTRAFF.

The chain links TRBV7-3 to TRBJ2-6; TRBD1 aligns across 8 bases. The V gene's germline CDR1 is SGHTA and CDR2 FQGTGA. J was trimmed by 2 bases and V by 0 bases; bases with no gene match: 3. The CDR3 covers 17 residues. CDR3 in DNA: TGTGCCAGCAGCTTAACGCCAGGGGGCACTGGGGCCAACGTCCTGACTTTC. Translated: CASSLTPGGTGANVLTF.

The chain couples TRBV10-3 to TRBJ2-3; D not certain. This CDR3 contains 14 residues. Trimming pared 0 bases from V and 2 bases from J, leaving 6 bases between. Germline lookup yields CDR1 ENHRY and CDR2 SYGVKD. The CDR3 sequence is CAISESSTTDTQYF. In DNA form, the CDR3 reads TGTGCCATCAGTGAGTCTTCTACCACAGATACGCAGTATTTT.